Below, 27 T cell receptor beta chains from the same sample are listed, as sequenced in a study of blood T cell repertoires in COVID-19. Data came from immunoSEQ multiplex PCR; TCRdb stores just in-frame clones and leaves some out. The data show around 360,000 clones, with around 87% seen just once and more than 9% held by the top ten. Sequencing was done on a sample of peripheral blood. These receptors were taken from a woman in her 30s with COVID-19, enrolled during active disease.

V gene TRBV28 combines with J gene TRBJ1-5; D gene unclear. V was clipped by 7 bases and J by 6 bases, with 10 bases between them. The CDR3 is 12 residues long. CDR1 and CDR2 from the germline V gene are MDHEN and SYDVKM. This CDR3 is CASISGFQPQHF. DNA for the CDR3: TGTGCCAGCATATCGGGGTTTCAGCCCCAGCATTTT.

The genes are TRBV10-1 and TRBJ2-3; 9 nucleotides match TRBD1. The CDR3 sequence is 16 residues long. Germline-derived CDR1 and CDR2 are WNHNN and SYGVQD (reference sequence). With V trimmed by 5 bases and J by 0 bases, 6 bases remained unmatched. The DNA of the CDR3 is TGCGCCAGCAGTCCGCGGACAGGGGAGAGCACAGATACGCAGTATTTT. It encodes CASSPRTGESTDTQYF.

The CDR3 loop reads CASSQVTSGTYNEQFF. Here the CDR3 DNA reads TGTGCCAGCAGCCAAGTTACTAGCGGGACTTACAATGAGCAGTTCTTC. The chain employs TRBV3-1 (or the pseudogene TRBV3-2) and TRBJ2-1; 10 bases map to TRBD2. The CDR3 extends over 16 amino acids. V dropped 1 base and J dropped 4; count of bases not matched to a gene: 4. In germline, CDR1 is LGHDT, CDR2 YNNKEL (reference sequence).

The CDR3 here is CASSENQGTGNQPQHF. In DNA form, the CDR3 reads TGTGCCAGCAGTGAAAACCAGGGGACCGGCAATCAGCCCCAGCATTTT. This chain uses TRBV28 with TRBJ1-5, with D possibly being TRBD1 (6 bases). The V gene's germline CDR1 is MDHEN and CDR2 SYDVKM. Trimming left V 5 bases short and J 2 bases short, with 16 bases between. This CDR3 region has 16 residues. Filled out from reference TRBV28 and TRBJ1-5, the complete variable domain reads DVKVTQSSRYLVKRTGEKVFLECVQDMDHENMFWYRQDPGLGLRLIYFSYDVKMKEKGDIPEGYSVSREKKERFSLILESASTNQTSMYLCASSENQGTGNQPQHFGDGTRLSIL.

The V call is TRBV3-1 (or the pseudogene TRBV3-2), the J call TRBJ1-2, with D uncertain. The germline V gene has CDR1 LGHDT and CDR2 YNNKEL (reference sequence). The CDR3 is made up of 14 amino acids. The V and J ends lost 4 bases and 7 bases respectively, with 16 bases between them. The CDR3 nucleotides read TGTGCCAGCAGCCCTCATGGGAGCCGCGCTGGCTACACCTTC. Translating it yields CASSPHGSRAGYTF.

The J gene is TRBJ2-5, the V gene TRBV24-1, with TRBD2 identical over 7 bases. Germline V gives CDR1 KGHDR, CDR2 SFDVKD. J was trimmed by 2 bases and V by 1 base; bases with no gene match: 15. This CDR3 has 19 residues. The CDR3 region is CATSDFGGGPGATQETQYF. As DNA, the CDR3 is TGTGCCACCAGTGATTTCGGGGGAGGGCCCGGTGCCACTCAAGAGACCCAGTACTTC.

The chain is built from TRBV5-5 and TRBJ1-1, with D unclear. The germline gives CDR1 SGHKS, CDR2 YYEKEE (reference sequence). The germline V and J ends were trimmed by 4 bases and 6 bases, with 13 bases remaining between them. The CDR3 loop spans 13 amino acids. The CDR3 loop reads CASSRTTGSEAFF. Here the CDR3 DNA reads TGTGCCAGCAGCCGGACGACGGGATCTGAAGCTTTCTTT.

The chain joins TRBV7-9 to TRBJ2-2; 9 bases are shared with TRBD1. Germline V lookup: CDR1 SEHNR, CDR2 FQNEAQ (reference sequence). CDR3 length: 14 residues. J lost 5 bases, V lost 6 bases, and 4 bases had no gene match. CDR3 amino acids: CASRPGQGTGELFF. CDR3 nucleotide sequence: TGTGCCAGCAGACCGGGACAGGGAACCGGGGAGCTGTTTTTT.

The rearrangement links TRBV28 to TRBJ2-2; 9 nucleotides line up with TRBD1. Germline trimming cut 4 bases from V and 5 bases from J; bases unmatched to any gene: 5. CDR3 length: 15 amino acids. Germline CDR1 reads MDHEN; CDR2 reads SYDVKM. The DNA of the CDR3 is TGTGCCAGCAGTTCGGACAGGGGAGCTACCGGGGAGCTGTTTTTT. It is translated as CASSSDRGATGELFF.

CDR3 DNA sequence: TGTGCCACCAGCAGAGACGGAGGGACTAATGAAAAACTGTTTTTT. This encodes CATSRDGGTNEKLFF. This chain uses TRBV15 with TRBJ1-4, with D unresolved. V was clipped by 0 bases and J by 2 bases, with 7 bases between them. The CDR3 runs to 15 residues. CDR1 and CDR2 from the germline V gene are LNHNV and YYDKDF (reference sequence). Combining the CDR3 with reference TRBV15 and TRBJ1-4 gives the whole variable domain DAMVIQNPRYQVTQFGKPVTLSCSQTLNHNVMYWYQQKSSQAPKLLFHYYDKDFNNEADTPDNFQSRRPNTSFCFLDIRSPGLGDTAMYLCATSRDGGTNEKLFFGSGTQLSVL.

This chain joins TRBV11-1 and TRBJ2-7, with D perhaps matching TRBD2 (5 bases). Per the germline V gene, CDR1 is SGHAT and CDR2 is FQDESV (reference sequence). V was trimmed by 1 base and J by 6 bases, leaving 7 bases between them. The CDR3 sequence is 12 residues long. The DNA for the CDR3 is TGTGCCAGCAGCTTAGGTCGGGGCGAGCAGTACTTC. It specifies CASSLGRGEQYF.

The chain employs TRBV5-1 and TRBJ2-1; a weak D match, TRBD1 (6 bases). CDR3 length: 17 amino acids. Germline V CDR1 and CDR2: SGHRS, YFSETQ. The V end was cut by 5 bases, the J end by 2 bases, with 20 bases between. The DNA of the CDR3 is TGCGCCAGCAGGCCCCCCTTTCTCAGGGGTCCCTACAATGAGCAGTTCTTC. This translates into CASRPPFLRGPYNEQFF. Complete variable domain (other parts from reference TRBV5-1 and TRBJ2-1): KAGVTQTPRYLIKTRGQQVTLSCSPISGHRSVSWYQQTPGQGLQFLFEYFSETQRNKGNFPGRFSGRQFSNSRSEMNVSTLELGDSALYLCASRPPFLRGPYNEQFFGPGTRLTVL.

The chain employs TRBV7-9 and TRBJ2-1, with D hard to call. V was shortened by 5 bases and J by 0 bases, with 8 bases between the two germline ends. This CDR3 contains 14 residues. Looked up from germline, CDR1 is SEHNR and CDR2 is FQNEAQ (reference sequence). The CDR3 DNA is TGTGCCAGCAGCGCTACGAGCTCCTACAATGAGCAGTTCTTC. Protein product: CASSATSSYNEQFF.

This rearrangement joins TRBV10-2 to TRBJ2-5; the D gene is possibly TRBD1 (6 bases). Germline V gene lookup returns CDR1 WSHSY and CDR2 SAAADI. Trimming took off 7 bases at V and 4 bases at J, with 19 bases between the two ends. The CDR3 contains 15 residues. CDR3 bases: TGCGCCAGCACGGAGGCAGGGGAGATGTCAGAGACCCAGTACTTC. As protein: CASTEAGEMSETQYF.

The chain is built from TRBV2 and TRBJ2-1; D possibly corresponds to TRBD2 (6 bases). Between the trimmed V and J ends, which lost 1 base and 8 bases, there was a span of 15 bases. CDR1 is SNHLY, CDR2 FYNNEI, per germline. The CDR3 spans 15 residues. CDR3 nucleotide sequence: TGTGCCAGCAGTGAAGAGGCGGGACTGGGCGATGAGCAGTTCTTC. This gives the protein CASSEEAGLGDEQFF. Looking up the rest from reference TRBV2 and TRBJ2-1 gives the full variable domain: EPEVTQTPSHQVTQMGQEVILRCVPISNHLYFYWYRQILGQKVEFLVSFYNNEISEKSEIFDDQFSVERPDGSNFTLKIRSTKLEDSAMYFCASSEEAGLGDEQFFGPGTRLTVL.

This rearrangement joins TRBV2 to TRBJ2-5, with D possibly TRBD2 on 6 matching bases. The CDR3 has 13 residues. Trimming pared 5 bases from V and 2 bases from J, leaving 9 bases between. Looked up from germline, CDR1 is SNHLY and CDR2 is FYNNEI. CDR3 nucleotides: TGTGCCAGCAGTTGGGAGGAACAAGAGACCCAGTACTTC. Translation gives CASSWEEQETQYF.

The J gene is TRBJ2-3, the V gene TRBV14; the D is unclear. Trimming took 5 bases from V and 4 from J, leaving 10 bases between them. This CDR3 region has 13 residues. The V gene's germline CDR1 is SGHDN and CDR2 FVKESK. CDR3 residues: CASSVRISDTQYF. The DNA for the CDR3 is TGTGCCAGCAGCGTTAGAATTTCAGATACGCAGTATTTT.

The rearrangement links TRBV7-2 to TRBJ1-1; TRBD1 might be the D (6 bases). This CDR3 region has 14 residues. Germline values: CDR1 SGHTA, CDR2 FQGNSA. Trimming pared 4 bases from V and 0 bases from J, leaving 9 bases between. In DNA, the CDR3 is TGTGCCAGCAGCTACGACAGGATGAACACTGAAGCTTTCTTT. Translating gives CASSYDRMNTEAFF.

The rearrangement joins TRBV5-4 to TRBJ2-1; 8 positions agree with TRBD2. From germline, CDR1 is SGHNT and CDR2 YYREEE (reference sequence). The CDR3 consists of 14 residues. The junction had 5 bases not matched to a gene; V was cut back by 2 bases and J by 7 bases. CDR3 DNA sequence: TGTGCCAGCAGCTTAGGACTAGCAGAGAATGAGCAGTTCTTC. Its protein product is CASSLGLAENEQFF.

This sequence joins TRBV6-5 and TRBJ2-7; D might be TRBD1 (6 bases). Per the germline V gene, CDR1 is MNHEY and CDR2 is SVGAGI. CDR3 length: 15 residues. The V gene lost 4 bases and the J gene lost 0 bases, with 13 bases spanning the gap. DNA for the CDR3: TGTGCCAGCAGTTCTGGACAGCATTACTCCTACGAGCAGTACTTC. Amino acids: CASSSGQHYSYEQYF.

V is TRBV5-4 and J is TRBJ1-1, with D maybe TRBD1 (6 bases). V lost 2 bases and J lost 0, with 14 bases in between. Germline V CDR1 and CDR2: SGHNT, YYREEE (reference sequence). CDR3 length: 16 residues. The CDR3: CASSFQTGTLNTEAFF. CDR3 DNA: TGTGCCAGCAGCTTCCAAACCGGGACATTGAACACTGAAGCTTTCTTT.

This clone has just one count. The chain employs TRBV10-3 and TRBJ1-2; D perhaps matches TRBD1 (6 bases). The V gene lost 5 bases and the J gene lost 0 bases, with 13 bases spanning the gap. The CDR3 extends over 15 amino acids. In germline, CDR1 is ENHRY, CDR2 SYGVKD. CDR3: CAISQGQLANYGYTF. CDR3 coding DNA: TGTGCCATCAGTCAGGGACAATTAGCTAACTATGGCTACACCTTC.

This clone was seen only a few times. The chain's CDR3 is CASREVSVNTEAFF. The CDR3 DNA reads as TGTGCCAGCAGAGAGGTTAGTGTGAACACTGAAGCTTTCTTT. This sequence joins TRBV9 and TRBJ1-1, with D uncertain. The length of the CDR3 is 14 residues. Trimming took 5 bases from V and 0 from J, leaving 11 bases between them. Germline lookup yields CDR1 SGDLS and CDR2 YYNGEE. Full variable domain (missing parts from reference TRBV9 and TRBJ1-1): DSGVTQTPKHLITATGQRVTLRCSPRSGDLSVYWYQQSLDQGLQFLIQYYNGEERAKGNILERFSAQQFPDLHSELNLSSLELGDSALYFCASREVSVNTEAFFGQGTRLTVV.

The genes are TRBV5-1 and TRBJ2-3; 7 bases map to TRBD2. V was clipped by 2 bases and J by 2 bases; unmatched bases: 8. The CDR3 runs to 16 residues. Germline assignment: CDR1 SGHRS and CDR2 YFSETQ. CDR3 loop: CASSFSPGGSTDTQYF. In DNA, the CDR3 is TGCGCCAGCAGCTTTTCACCCGGGGGGTCCACAGATACGCAGTATTTT.

This rearrangement joins TRBV24-1 to TRBJ2-3; the D gene is possibly TRBD1 (6 bases). Germline V gene lookup returns CDR1 KGHDR and CDR2 SFDVKD. The CDR3 is 13 residues long. Trimming removed 7 bases from V and 2 bases from J, with 9 bases in between. This CDR3 reads CATSGTPTDTQYF. The CDR3, as DNA: TGTGCCACCAGCGGGACACCCACAGATACGCAGTATTTT.

The chain carries TRBV5-1 and TRBJ2-2; 8 bases fit TRBD2. Germline trimming cut 4 bases from V and 6 bases from J; bases unmatched to any gene: 2. Germline V lookup: CDR1 SGHRS, CDR2 YFSETQ. This CDR3 is built from 13 residues. The CDR3 is CASSTGLAGELFF. In nucleotides, the CDR3 is TGCGCCAGCAGCACGGGACTAGCCGGGGAGCTGTTTTTT.

The CDR3 bases are TGTGCCAGCAGCCCCGGGACAGGGGGTATGGATGAGCAGTTCTTC. It translates to CASSPGTGGMDEQFF. This chain links TRBV7-8 with TRBJ2-1, with 11 bases identical to TRBD1. The V segment lost 5 bases and the J segment 8 bases; nucleotides outside the gene matches: 8. The CDR3 is 15 residues long. Germline CDR1 and CDR2: SGHVS and FQNEAQ.